This entry lists 11 T cell receptor beta chains sequenced from one sample in a study of T cell responses to AZD1222 COVID-19 vaccine. Some clones are missing from TCRdb's copy, which holds only in-frame ones; the method was immunoSEQ multiplex PCR. The table shows around 88,000 clones, with around 88% occurring only once. The source material was peripheral blood, sampled on day 0 of MenACWY control vaccination. The receptors originated from an adult in good health.

The DNA for the CDR3 is TGTGCCAGCAGCCAGCGGGGGGATGGGACAGATACGCAGTATTTT. Translated: CASSQRGDGTDTQYF. V and J are TRBV2 and TRBJ2-3; 9 nucleotides agree with TRBD2. Unmatched junction bases numbered 7, after V lost 6 bases and J lost 3 bases. The length of the CDR3 is 15 residues. Germline loops: CDR1 SNHLY, CDR2 FYNNEI.

The genes are TRBV5-4 and TRBJ1-2; no reliable D call. The CDR3 spans 13 residues. Germline values: CDR1 SGHNT, CDR2 YYREEE (reference sequence). Trimming stripped 0 bases from V and 4 bases from J, with 7 bases between. The CDR3 region is CASSLVRTYGYTF. The CDR3 coding sequence is TGTGCCAGCAGCTTGGTAAGGACCTATGGCTACACCTTC.

This clone was seen only once. The chain carries TRBV7-2 and TRBJ2-1; 12 nucleotides line up with TRBD2. CDR1 and CDR2 (germline): SGHTA, FQGNSA. The CDR3 is made up of 14 amino acids. V shed 10 bases and J 3 bases; nucleotides not matched to a gene: 4. The CDR3 sequence is CATQTSGGYNEQFF. Written as DNA, the CDR3 is TGTGCCACCCAGACTAGCGGGGGCTACAATGAGCAGTTCTTC.

This sequence joins TRBV4-3 and TRBJ1-3, with 11 bases fitting TRBD1. Germline values: CDR1 LGHNA, CDR2 YSLEER. The CDR3 is made up of 17 amino acids. V lost 3 bases to trimming and J lost 5 bases; unmatched junction nucleotides: 9. Here the CDR3 reads CASSHTDRGQYRNTIYF. The CDR3 nucleotides are TGCGCCAGCAGCCATACGGACAGGGGGCAATATAGAAACACCATATATTTT.

This chain links TRBV4-1 with TRBJ1-2; D remains ambiguous. This CDR3 has 14 residues. V dropped 1 base and J dropped 8 bases, with 14 bases sitting between them. CDR1 and CDR2 (germline): MGHRA, YSYEKL. The CDR3 DNA follows: TGCGCCAGCAGCCAAGCCGGCTCCCCGGGGGGCTACACCTTC. Protein: CASSQAGSPGGYTF.

The V call is TRBV4-1, the J call TRBJ1-1; tentatively, D is TRBD1 (5 bases). CDR1 MGHRA and CDR2 YSYEKL come from the germline V gene. This CDR3 spans 15 amino acids. V was pared by 1 base and J by 0 bases, with 9 bases between. This CDR3 is CASSQGTSMNTEAFF. The CDR3 DNA reads as TGCGCCAGCAGCCAAGGGACAAGCATGAACACTGAAGCTTTCTTT.

The chain links TRBV2 to TRBJ1-1, with D tentatively TRBD1 (5 bases). V lost 4 bases, J lost 0 bases, and 12 bases lay in between. The CDR3 runs 15 residues. Germline V gene sequence: CDR1 SNHLY, CDR2 FYNNEI. The CDR3 reads CASSVDGAMNTEAFF. The CDR3 DNA reads TGTGCCAGCAGTGTCGATGGGGCGATGAACACTGAAGCTTTCTTT.

This clone was found once. The rearrangement uses TRBV6-5 and TRBJ1-5; TRBD1 matches at 8 bases. With 5 bases clipped from V and 6 bases from J, the junction kept 9 bases outside the gene matches. The CDR3 covers 15 residues. Germline CDR1 MNHEY, CDR2 SVGAGI. The CDR3 is CASSTSGQGGQPQHF. The CDR3 DNA reads as TGTGCCAGCAGTACCAGTGGACAGGGCGGTCAGCCCCAGCATTTT.

In this sample, this clone turned up once. The rearrangement uses TRBV7-2 and TRBJ2-7, with 10 positions matching TRBD1. CDR3 length equals 14 residues. CDR1 and CDR2 from the germline V gene are SGHTA and FQGNSA. Trimming took 5 bases from V and 5 from J; bases not matched to a gene: 6. In nucleotides, the CDR3 is TGTGCCAGCAGCGTCAGGGGGACAGGGGACGAGCAGTACTTC. This codes for CASSVRGTGDEQYF.

This clone was seen just once. J is TRBJ1-5 and V is TRBV30; D is ambiguous. This CDR3 is built from 14 residues. In germline, CDR1 is GTSNPN, CDR2 SVGIG (reference sequence). V was pared by 3 bases and J by 7 bases, with 16 bases between. The CDR3 DNA reads TGTGCCTGGAGCGTCGGACCCGTAGGCCAGCCCCAGCATTTT. Its translation: CAWSVGPVGQPQHF. Full variable domain (remainder filled in from reference TRBV30 and TRBJ1-5): SQTIHQWPATLVQPVGSPLSLECTVEGTSNPNLYWYRQAAGRGLQLLFYSVGIGQISSEVPQNLSASRPQDRQFILSSKKLLLSDSGFYLCAWSVGPVGQPQHFGDGTRLSIL.

This clone came up a few times. V usage is TRBV2 and J usage is TRBJ2-4; D unclear. CDR1 and CDR2 (germline): SNHLY, FYNNEI. V lost 5 bases to trimming and J lost 0 bases, with 11 bases between them. The CDR3 sequence is 15 residues long. The CDR3 DNA reads as TGTGCCAGCAGTCCGCGCTTACTAGCCAAAAACATTCAGTACTTC. This translates into CASSPRLLAKNIQYF.